Shown below are 31 T cell receptor beta chains from a single sample sequenced in a study of T cell responses to AZD1222 COVID-19 vaccine. Only in-frame clones appear in the TCRdb table, and some are missing; sequencing was by immunoSEQ multiplex PCR. Among about 140,000 clones listed, around 85% were seen once. The input for sequencing was peripheral blood, taken on day 0 of AZD1222 vaccination. These receptor sequences come from an adult in good health.

This chain connects TRBV6-1 to TRBJ2-3; D not certain. Deletions cut 0 bases from V and 5 bases from J, with 15 bases between. The CDR3 runs 16 residues. Germline V lookup: CDR1 MNHNS, CDR2 SASEGT. This CDR3 is CASSEAQLNLGDTQYF. In DNA form, the CDR3 reads TGTGCCAGCAGTGAAGCCCAGCTGAACCTTGGAGATACGCAGTATTTT.

J is TRBJ1-3 and V is TRBV29-1, with 8 bases aligning to TRBD1. CDR1 is SQVTM, CDR2 ANQGSEA, per germline. The V segment lost 4 bases and the J segment 3 bases; nucleotides outside the gene matches: 8. The length of the CDR3 is 15 residues. As DNA, the CDR3 is TGCAGCGTTGTTTTAACAGGGGGTTTTGGAAACACCATATATTTT. As protein: CSVVLTGGFGNTIYF.

This chain connects TRBV7-2 to TRBJ1-3; the D is unclear. Trimming left V 1 base short and J 2 bases short, with 12 bases between. CDR3 size: 16 residues. Germline-derived CDR1 and CDR2 are SGHTA and FQGNSA. The chain's CDR3 is CASSLEGRITGNTIYF. As DNA, the CDR3 is TGTGCCAGCAGCTTAGAAGGCAGAATTACTGGAAACACCATATATTTT. Full variable domain (missing parts from reference TRBV7-2 and TRBJ1-3): GAGVSQSPSNKVTEKGKDVELRCDPISGHTALYWYRQSLGQGLEFLIYFQGNSAPDKSGLPSDRFSAERTGGSVSTLTIQRTQQEDSAVYLCASSLEGRITGNTIYFGEGSWLTVV.

This clone was counted once. V and J are TRBV24-1 and TRBJ2-1, with 9 nucleotides matching TRBD1. The CDR3 runs 18 residues. Unmatched junction bases numbered 17, after V lost 4 bases and J lost 8 bases. The germline V gene encodes CDR1 KGHDR and CDR2 SFDVKD. CDR3 loop: CATSETRQGVGGVDEQFF. DNA for the CDR3: TGTGCCACCAGTGAGACCAGACAGGGGGTCGGAGGGGTGGATGAGCAGTTCTTC.

V usage is TRBV4-2 and J usage is TRBJ1-4; D remains ambiguous. CDR1 LGHNA and CDR2 YNFKEQ come from the germline V gene. V gave up 0 bases and J gave up 8 bases, with 10 bases separating them. The CDR3 covers 14 residues. The CDR3 reads CASSQDRFGEKLFF. The CDR3 nucleotides read TGTGCCAGCAGCCAAGACAGGTTTGGGGAAAAACTGTTTTTT.

This clone came up many times. This chain connects TRBV28 to TRBJ1-6, with a possible D match to TRBD1 (5 bases). The CDR3 spans 15 residues. CDR1 is MDHEN, CDR2 SYDVKM, per germline. V was pared by 7 bases and J by 9 bases, with 19 bases between. This CDR3 is CASTLRGGRGSPLHF. The CDR3 region has the DNA TGTGCCAGCACCCTTAGGGGAGGAAGGGGTTCACCCCTCCACTTT.

The chain employs TRBV29-1 and TRBJ1-2; D might be TRBD1 (6 bases). Germline-derived CDR1 and CDR2 are SQVTM and ANQGSEA. This CDR3 spans 11 amino acids. V was shortened by 4 bases and J by 6 bases, with 9 bases between the two germline ends. This CDR3 is CSVGAGDGYTF. CDR3 bases: TGCAGCGTTGGGGCAGGGGATGGCTACACCTTC.

The chain uses TRBV7-2 and TRBJ1-2; D gene uncertain. The CDR3 loop spans 13 amino acids. V was trimmed by 2 bases and J by 8 bases, leaving 12 bases between them. Germline V lookup: CDR1 SGHTA, CDR2 FQGNSA. The CDR3, as DNA: TGTGCCAGCAGCTTATGGCAGCCATGGGGCTACACCTTC. This translates into CASSLWQPWGYTF.

The V call is TRBV27, the J call TRBJ2-2; D is ambiguous. Germline V lookup: CDR1 MNHEY, CDR2 SMNVEV (reference sequence). This CDR3 is built from 13 residues. V lost 2 bases and J lost 2, with 3 bases in between. Written as DNA, the CDR3 is TGTGCCAGCAGTTTAAAAAACACCGGGGAGCTGTTTTTT. Protein product: CASSLKNTGELFF.

The V gene is TRBV7-9, the J gene TRBJ2-1, with 11 bases identical to TRBD2. The CDR3 extends over 16 amino acids. V lost 10 bases and J lost 7; bases outside the gene matches: 15. CDR1 SEHNR and CDR2 FQNEAQ come from the germline V gene (reference sequence). CDR3 nucleotide sequence: TGTGCCACCAATATACCCTCTAGCGGGAGGCTTAATGAGCAGTTCTTC. This codes for CATNIPSSGRLNEQFF. Full variable domain (remainder filled in from reference TRBV7-9 and TRBJ2-1): DTGVSQNPRHKITKRGQNVTFRCDPISEHNRLYWYRQTLGQGPEFLTYFQNEAQLEKSRLLSDRFSAERPKGSFSTLEIQRTEQGDSAMYLCATNIPSSGRLNEQFFGPGTRLTVL.

The V gene is TRBV6-2 or TRBV6-3, the J gene TRBJ2-5; 9 positions agree with TRBD2. With V trimmed by 6 bases and J by 5 bases, 16 bases remained unmatched. CDR1 is MNHEY, CDR2 SVGEGT, per germline. This CDR3 has 17 amino acids. CDR3 DNA: TGTGCCAGCAGCCAGGCCCTAGAGACTAGCGGAGAGGAGACCCAGTACTTC. Translated: CASSQALETSGEETQYF.

This clone came up a few times. The chain links TRBV28 to TRBJ1-5, with 10 bases that match TRBD1. The length of the CDR3 is 14 residues. Germline CDR1 is MDHEN and CDR2 is SYDVKM. V was clipped by 3 bases and J by 6 bases; unmatched bases: 2. CDR3 DNA sequence: TGTGCCAGCAGTTTGACAGGGGGCCTTCAGCCCCAGCATTTT. Translation: CASSLTGGLQPQHF. The entire variable domain, with the rest obtained from reference TRBV28 and TRBJ1-5, is as follows: DVKVTQSSRYLVKRTGEKVFLECVQDMDHENMFWYRQDPGLGLRLIYFSYDVKMKEKGDIPEGYSVSREKKERFSLILESASTNQTSMYLCASSLTGGLQPQHFGDGTRLSIL.

The rearrangement uses TRBV5-1 and TRBJ1-2; D is perhaps TRBD1 (6 bases). CDR3 length equals 15 residues. Germline V gene data show CDR1 as SGHRS and CDR2 as YFSETQ. Trimming removed 4 bases at V and 2 bases at J, with 15 bases between. DNA for the CDR3: TGCGCCAGCAGCCCCGGACAGATCTACAACTATGGCTACACCTTC. It codes for CASSPGQIYNYGYTF.

V and J are TRBV4-1 and TRBJ1-1; D is perhaps TRBD1 (5 bases). CDR1 is MGHRA, CDR2 YSYEKL, per germline. V was clipped by 0 bases and J by 3 bases, with 11 bases between them. This CDR3 contains 15 residues. This chain's CDR3 is CASSQDTEGYTEAFF. CDR3 DNA: TGCGCCAGCAGCCAAGATACCGAGGGGTACACTGAAGCTTTCTTT.

This clone was observed a handful of times. The rearrangement joins TRBV4-2 to TRBJ1-1, with no clear D. There are 13 residues in the CDR3. Between the trimmed V and J ends, which lost 1 base and 6 bases, there was a span of 9 bases. In germline, CDR1 is LGHNA, CDR2 YNFKEQ. In nucleotides, the CDR3 is TGTGCCAGCAGCCAAGCGGGTGCTGCTGAAGCTTTCTTT. Amino acids: CASSQAGAAEAFF.

This sequence joins TRBV11-2 and TRBJ2-5, with 10 bases identical to TRBD2. CDR1 is SGHAT, CDR2 FQNNGV, per germline. The V segment lost 2 bases and the J segment 5 bases; nucleotides outside the gene matches: 11. The CDR3 length is 17 residues. CDR3 DNA sequence: TGTGCCAGCAGCTTAAGGACTAGCGGCCGCCTGGGGGAGACCCAGTACTTC. It translates to CASSLRTSGRLGETQYF.

DNA for the CDR3: TGTGCCAGTAGTATAGACGGGGGAGACGAAAAACTGTTTTTT. It yields the protein CASSIDGGDEKLFF. The J gene is TRBJ1-4, the V gene TRBV19; perhaps TRBD1 as D (5 bases). The germline CDR1 and CDR2 sequences are LNHDA and SQIVND (reference sequence). This CDR3 has 14 amino acids. Trimming shortened V by 0 bases and J by 8 bases, and 10 bases separated the two germline ends.

The gene calls are TRBV3-1 (or the pseudogene TRBV3-2) and TRBJ2-6; D is perhaps TRBD1 or TRBD2 (6 bases each). CDR1 and CDR2 from the germline V gene are LGHDT and YNNKEL (reference sequence). Trimming stripped 5 bases from V and 1 base from J, with 27 bases between. CDR3 length: 21 amino acids. CDR3 protein: CASSKITGASISRSGANVLTF. CDR3 nucleotides: TGTGCCAGCAGCAAAATCACGGGGGCCTCGATAAGTCGGTCTGGGGCCAACGTCCTGACTTTC.

The sample holds a few counts of this clone. V and J are TRBV6-4 and TRBJ1-5, with D perhaps TRBD1 (6 bases). This CDR3 comprises 14 residues. V was trimmed by 6 bases and J by 1 base, leaving 10 bases between them. The V gene's germline CDR1 is MRHNA and CDR2 SNTAGT. The CDR3 nucleotides are TGTGCCAGCAGCCAGACAGGCAGCAATCAGCCCCAGCATTTT. Translated: CASSQTGSNQPQHF.

The V and J genes are TRBV6-5 and TRBJ1-6, with 7 bases matching TRBD1. CDR3 length: 14 residues. Germline V gene lookup returns CDR1 MNHEY and CDR2 SVGAGI. V lost 6 bases and J lost 5; bases outside the gene matches: 4. The CDR3 bases are TGTGCCAGCAGCATGGGACAGAATAATTCACCCCTCCACTTT. Its translation is CASSMGQNNSPLHF.

The chain joins TRBV7-8 to TRBJ2-2, with unresolved D. Germline-derived CDR1 and CDR2 are SGHVS and FQNEAQ. This CDR3 is 12 amino acids long. The V end was cut by 5 bases, the J end by 7 bases, with 8 bases between. CDR3 loop: CASSPVVGELFF. The CDR3 coding sequence is TGTGCCAGCAGCCCCGTGGTCGGGGAGCTGTTTTTT.

J is TRBJ1-2 and V is TRBV19; D is possibly TRBD1 (6 bases). Deletions cut 1 base from V and 4 bases from J, with 7 bases between. The CDR3 is made up of 13 amino acids. Per the germline V gene, CDR1 is LNHDA and CDR2 is SQIVND (reference sequence). The CDR3 DNA reads as TGTGCCAGTAGTATAGTGGACAGCTATGGCTACACCTTC. Its translation: CASSIVDSYGYTF.

The genes are TRBV4-1 and TRBJ2-7; tentatively, D is TRBD1 or TRBD2 (5 bases each). The CDR3 length is 14 residues. Germline V gene data show CDR1 as MGHRA and CDR2 as YSYEKL. V was cut by 1 base and J by 2 bases, with 9 bases left in between. The CDR3: CASSQVTGPYEQYF. CDR3 nucleotides: TGCGCCAGCAGCCAAGTTACGGGACCCTACGAGCAGTACTTC.

This clone was counted between two and nine times. V usage is TRBV6-5 and J usage is TRBJ1-1; 7 nucleotides line up with TRBD1. V was pared by 1 base and J by 0 bases, with 5 bases of the junction left unmatched. CDR1 is MNHEY and CDR2 is SVGAGI in the germline V gene. The CDR3 contains 16 residues. The DNA of the CDR3 is TGTGCCAGCAGTTACTATGTGACAGGGTTGAACACTGAAGCTTTCTTT. Translating it yields CASSYYVTGLNTEAFF.

The J gene is TRBJ1-2, the V gene TRBV19, with D hard to call. Germline V gives CDR1 LNHDA, CDR2 SQIVND (reference sequence). V was cut by 3 bases and J by 4 bases, with 12 bases left in between. The CDR3 sequence is 14 residues long. CDR3 nucleotide sequence: TGTGCCAGTAGTATCGATGAGGGCTCCTATGGCTACACCTTC. Encoded protein: CASSIDEGSYGYTF.

This clone appeared once. V gene TRBV19 combines with J gene TRBJ1-1, with unresolved D. The CDR3 loop spans 14 amino acids. The germline gives CDR1 LNHDA, CDR2 SQIVND (reference sequence). Between the trimmed V and J ends, which lost 9 bases and 1 base, there was a span of 15 bases. The CDR3 region is CASGLIPANTEAFF. In DNA, the CDR3 is TGTGCCAGCGGCCTCATCCCGGCGAACACTGAAGCTTTCTTT.

The rearrangement joins TRBV7-9 to TRBJ1-1; tentatively, D is TRBD1 (5 bases). Germline assignment: CDR1 SEHNR and CDR2 FQNEAQ (reference sequence). This CDR3 contains 15 residues. V was cut by 3 bases and J by 0 bases, with 11 bases left in between. This CDR3 is CASSFRQYMNTEAFF. CDR3 sequence (DNA): TGTGCCAGCAGCTTTCGACAGTACATGAACACTGAAGCTTTCTTT.

The V call is TRBV18, the J call TRBJ1-2, with 7 bases that match TRBD1. The germline V gene encodes CDR1 KGHSH and CDR2 LQKENI. The V gene end was trimmed by 2 bases and the J gene end by 6 bases; junction bases not matched to a gene: 6. The CDR3 runs to 14 residues. The CDR3, as DNA: TGTGCCAGCTCACCAACGGGGACAGCGGATGGCTACACCTTC. It is translated as CASSPTGTADGYTF.

V gene TRBV5-1 combines with J gene TRBJ2-7; the match to TRBD1 covers 7 bases. Per germline, CDR1 SGHRS and CDR2 YFSETQ. The CDR3 is made up of 15 amino acids. Trimming at V came to 3 bases and at J to 3 bases, leaving 9 bases not matched to a gene. The chain's CDR3 is CASSWGGTEVYEQYF. CDR3 DNA: TGCGCCAGCAGCTGGGGTGGGACAGAGGTCTACGAGCAGTACTTC.

This chain connects TRBV28 to TRBJ1-2; D unclear. Trimming removed 3 bases from V and 0 bases from J, with 8 bases in between. CDR3 size: 14 residues. Per the germline V gene, CDR1 is MDHEN and CDR2 is SYDVKM. The DNA for the CDR3 is TGTGCCAGCAGTTTGAACGGGCCTAACTATGGCTACACCTTC. Encoded protein: CASSLNGPNYGYTF.

The CDR3 region is CASIGRGDQPQHF. The CDR3 nucleotides read TGTGCCAGTATCGGCAGGGGTGATCAGCCCCAGCATTTT. The J gene is TRBJ1-5, the V gene TRBV19, with D tentatively TRBD1 (6 bases). Trimming cost V 7 bases and J 5 bases, with 12 bases left between them. Germline loops: CDR1 LNHDA, CDR2 SQIVND (reference sequence). This CDR3 has 13 residues.